This T cell receptor beta chain appears in the sequencing data of a study of cytomegalovirus exposure and HLA in healthy donors. Turning to this clone: The target antigen is unknown.

The CDR3 has 14 amino acids. CDR1 and CDR2 (germline): SGDLS, YYNGEE. V trimming: 3 bases; J trimming: 8 bases; junction bases outside the gene matches: 5. Study-wide findings and caveats: Certain sequence variants were highly shared and formed a cluster, and this cluster was likely a sequencing artifact. In a later analysis, productive TCRs from donors in an Asian-associated ancestry cluster reportedly carried fewer N-insertions than the cohort mean. Presence/absence comparisons presumed near-even sequencing depth among donors.

The PCR made use of 60 Vbeta and 13 Jbeta primers. Original processing notes: An analysis performed later counted around 86 million unique TCR beta chains (roughly 11 million of them shared). Assay used: immunoSEQ multiplex PCR; TCRdb lists only in-frame clones, some missing. V and J calls and clone size are copied from that table; D and trimming were computed from the DNA. The profile shows about 98,000 clones, about 81% of them singletons. The TCR comes from a man aged 35 to 55 in good health and CMV-seronegative. The rearrangement joins TRBV9 to TRBJ2-1; TRBD2 matches 10 bases. Sequencing was done on a sample of PBMCs. The CDR3 coding sequence is TGTGCCAGCAGCGCCGGGACTAGCGCTTATGAGCAGTTCTTC. Translation gives CASSAGTSAYEQFF.